The next 23 T cell receptor beta chains were all read from a single sample in a study of siplizumab effects on memory and regulatory T cells (dated by TCRdb to between 2019 and 2020). Libraries were made using the immunoSEQ multiplex PCR assay. TCRdb limited this immuneACCESS table to in-frame rearrangements with V and J called. A share of clones is missing; checked studies link under half to unresolved V genes, and the rest is unexplained. The sample contains some 96,000 clones, more than 85% of them found a single time. Jointly, the top ten make up under 0.15% of the sample. The sample consisted of CD4+ T cells sorted from blood. The receptors stem from a human donor in good health.

This chain joins TRBV2 and TRBJ2-5; D may match TRBD1 or TRBD2 (6 bases each). This CDR3 spans 14 amino acids. V dropped 7 bases and J dropped 7 bases, with 19 bases sitting between them. In germline, CDR1 is SNHLY, CDR2 FYNNEI. Written as DNA, the CDR3 is TGTGCCAGCAATTACAGGGAGGTCAGGGGGACCCAGTACTTC. This sequence encodes CASNYREVRGTQYF.

This sequence joins TRBV11-2 and TRBJ1-3; no clear D. CDR3 length equals 12 residues. V shed 1 base and J shed 8 bases, with 6 bases lying between them. Germline-derived CDR1 and CDR2 are SGHAT and FQNNGV. In nucleotides, the CDR3 is TGTGCCAGCAGCTTAGGGGTAGACACCATATATTTT. Protein: CASSLGVDTIYF. Full variable domain (missing parts from reference TRBV11-2 and TRBJ1-3): EAGVAQSPRYKIIEKRQSVAFWCNPISGHATLYWYQQILGQGPKLLIQFQNNGVVDDSQLPKDRFSAERLKGVDSTLKIQPAKLEDSAVYLCASSLGVDTIYFGEGSWLTVV.

The chain carries TRBV12-5 and TRBJ2-1; 8 bases agree with TRBD2. The CDR3 loop spans 14 amino acids. Trimming cost V 8 bases and J 4 bases; bases outside gene matches: 7. The germline CDR1 and CDR2 sequences are LGHNT and FRNRAP. DNA of the CDR3: TGTGCTAGTCTCCGGGGGGGCGTATACAATGAGCAGTTCTTC. Translation: CASLRGGVYNEQFF.

V gene TRBV9 combines with J gene TRBJ2-3; perhaps TRBD2 as D (5 bases). The V end was cut by 1 base, the J end by 5 bases, with 14 bases between. The CDR3 has 15 amino acids. CDR1 and CDR2 from the germline V gene are SGDLS and YYNGEE. CDR3 region: CASSVREVWGDTQYF. The CDR3 DNA follows: TGTGCCAGCAGCGTACGGGAAGTGTGGGGAGATACGCAGTATTTT. Together with reference TRBV9 and TRBJ2-3, the CDR3 gives the full variable domain: DSGVTQTPKHLITATGQRVTLRCSPRSGDLSVYWYQQSLDQGLQFLIQYYNGEERAKGNILERFSAQQFPDLHSELNLSSLELGDSALYFCASSVREVWGDTQYFGPGTRLTVL.

This clone has a single count. J is TRBJ2-3 and V is TRBV5-1, with D possibly matching TRBD2 (5 bases). The CDR3 spans 15 residues. V was pared by 2 bases and J by 1 base, with 11 bases between. In germline, CDR1 is SGHRS, CDR2 YFSETQ. This chain's CDR3 is CASSFSDSGTDTQYF. In DNA, the CDR3 is TGCGCCAGCAGCTTCTCCGATAGCGGCACAGATACGCAGTATTTT.

The chain links TRBV10-3 to TRBJ1-1, with a weak D call TRBD1 (5 bases). From germline, CDR1 is ENHRY and CDR2 SYGVKD. The CDR3 has 14 residues. Deletions cut 6 bases from V and 0 bases from J, with 11 bases between. CDR3 DNA: TGTGCCATCAGGGGGGGTGCACTGAACACTGAAGCTTTCTTT. Translation: CAIRGGALNTEAFF.

Here the CDR3 DNA reads TGTGCCAGCAGTTACACTGGGACAGGGAACGAGCAGTACTTC. It encodes CASSYTGTGNEQYF. The rearrangement uses TRBV6-6 and TRBJ2-5, with TRBD1 matching over 9 bases. The end of the DNA is better explained by TRBJ2-7, so the J call may be wrong. Germline assignment: CDR1 MNHNY and CDR2 SVGAGI (reference sequence). The CDR3 has 14 residues.

This chain joins TRBV2 and TRBJ2-3, with 12 bases that match TRBD2. With V trimmed by 8 bases and J by 6 bases, 9 bases remained unmatched. Germline CDR1 is SNHLY and CDR2 is FYNNEI. The CDR3 consists of 15 residues. CDR3 in amino acids: CASPEGLAGSDTQYF. CDR3 coding DNA: TGTGCCAGCCCGGAGGGACTAGCGGGTTCCGATACGCAGTATTTT.

The CDR3 sequence is CASSHYRAPQHF. The CDR3 coding sequence is TGTGCCAGCAGTCACTACAGGGCGCCCCAGCATTTT. The rearrangement joins TRBV7-8 to TRBJ1-5; tentatively, D is TRBD1 (6 bases). Looked up from germline, CDR1 is SGHVS and CDR2 is FQNEAQ. V gave up 6 bases and J gave up 9 bases, with 12 bases separating them. The CDR3 is 12 amino acids.

This rearrangement joins TRBV28 to TRBJ1-5; perhaps TRBD1 as D (5 bases). This CDR3 comprises 15 residues. Trimming left V 4 bases short and J 5 bases short, with 15 bases between. Per the germline V gene, CDR1 is MDHEN and CDR2 is SYDVKM. The CDR3 is CASSYDGSGDQPQHF. The CDR3 DNA sequence: TGTGCCAGCAGTTACGACGGGTCGGGGGATCAGCCCCAGCATTTT.

The chain uses TRBV10-1 and TRBJ2-2, with 7 bases identical to TRBD2. This CDR3 has 13 amino acids. V was pared by 3 bases and J by 13 bases, with 8 bases of the junction left unmatched. Germline assignment: CDR1 WNHNN and CDR2 SYGVQD (reference sequence). The CDR3 loop is CASSDGGGPGLFF. The CDR3 nucleotides are TGCGCCAGCAGTGACGGCGGGGGACCGGGGCTGTTTTTT.

V gene TRBV7-2 combines with J gene TRBJ1-4, with D possibly TRBD1 on 6 matching bases. V lost 2 bases to trimming and J lost 2 bases, with 9 bases between them. The germline V gene encodes CDR1 SGHTA and CDR2 FQGNSA. This CDR3 has 15 residues. CDR3 sequence: CASSLSTGTNEKLFF. CDR3 nucleotides: TGTGCCAGCAGCTTATCTACAGGGACTAATGAAAAACTGTTTTTT.

The J gene is TRBJ2-6, the V gene TRBV5-4, with a tentative D call TRBD1 (6 bases). This CDR3 is built from 14 residues. The germline CDR1 and CDR2 sequences are SGHNT and YYREEE (reference sequence). The V end was cut by 7 bases, the J end by 1 base, with 9 bases between. The CDR3 region has the DNA TGTGCCAGCGAAACAGGGTCTGGGGCCAACGTCCTGACTTTC. It codes for CASETGSGANVLTF.

The chain couples TRBV7-6 to TRBJ2-7, with a weak D call TRBD1 (6 bases). V gave up 5 bases and J gave up 5 bases, with 16 bases separating them. The germline V gene has CDR1 SGHVS and CDR2 FNYEAQ. CDR3 length: 14 residues. The CDR3 DNA reads as TGTGCCAGCAGCCCAGGGGCTGGGCCCCACGAGCAGTACTTC. Translating gives CASSPGAGPHEQYF.

The chain couples TRBV19 to TRBJ1-2; tentative D call: TRBD1 (5 bases). Trimming cost V 5 bases and J 4 bases, with 14 bases left between them. This CDR3 comprises 14 residues. CDR1 and CDR2 from the germline V gene are LNHDA and SQIVND (reference sequence). Written as DNA, the CDR3 is TGTGCCAGTAGTTTCCAAACAGGACCCTATGGCTACACCTTC. Protein sequence: CASSFQTGPYGYTF.

The rearrangement joins TRBV5-6 to TRBJ2-3, with 7 bases identical to TRBD2. Germline CDR1 and CDR2: SGHDT and YYEEEE. V lost 5 bases to trimming and J lost 0 bases; unmatched junction nucleotides: 9. This CDR3 has 16 amino acids. The CDR3 nucleotides read TGTGCCAGCAGTCCCGGGGGGTCGATTAGCACAGATACGCAGTATTTT. Protein product: CASSPGGSISTDTQYF.

V and J are TRBV28 and TRBJ1-2; maybe TRBD1 (5 bases). In germline, CDR1 is MDHEN, CDR2 SYDVKM. V gave up 7 bases and J gave up 3 bases, with 18 bases separating them. The CDR3 loop spans 15 amino acids. CDR3 loop: CASTTGSARDYGYTF. CDR3 sequence (DNA): TGTGCCAGCACTACGGGATCCGCCAGGGACTATGGCTACACCTTC.

This clone was found once. The V and J genes are TRBV6-5 and TRBJ1-5; tentative D call: TRBD1 (6 bases). CDR3 size: 13 residues. The germline gives CDR1 MNHEY, CDR2 SVGAGI. The V gene lost 6 bases and the J gene lost 5 bases, with 11 bases spanning the gap. The CDR3 nucleotides read TGTGCCAGCAGGCCGACAGGTTATCAGCCCCAGCATTTT. Encoded protein: CASRPTGYQPQHF.

V usage is TRBV19 and J usage is TRBJ2-4; TRBD1 is a possible D gene (6 bases). CDR3 size: 12 residues. Germline loops: CDR1 LNHDA, CDR2 SQIVND (reference sequence). Trimming took 6 bases from V and 16 from J, leaving 19 bases between them. The CDR3 region is CASSHGTPSPYF. CDR3 nucleotides: TGTGCCAGTAGCCACGGGACACCGTCTCCCTACTTC.

J is TRBJ2-3 and V is TRBV7-9, with 12 nucleotides matching TRBD2. The ends lost 5 bases at V and 5 bases at J; junction bases unmatched: 11. CDR1 is SEHNR and CDR2 is FQNEAQ in the germline V gene (reference sequence). The CDR3 runs to 17 residues. DNA for the CDR3: TGTGCCAGCAGCCCCCTCGCTAGCGGGGGGGCAAGAGATACGCAGTATTTT. Translation: CASSPLASGGARDTQYF.

The chain joins TRBV7-2 to TRBJ2-7; TRBD2 might be the D (6 bases). Per the germline V gene, CDR1 is SGHTA and CDR2 is FQGNSA. This CDR3 contains 13 residues. V lost 5 bases and J lost 7, with 15 bases in between. CDR3: CASSPSRGREQYF. DNA for the CDR3: TGTGCCAGCAGCCCATCGCGGGGCCGGGAGCAGTACTTC.

The chain recombines TRBV5-1 with TRBJ2-5; 7 bases line up with TRBD2. The V gene's germline CDR1 is SGHRS and CDR2 YFSETQ. This CDR3 comprises 14 residues. V was pared by 3 bases and J by 5 bases, with 7 bases of the junction left unmatched. CDR3 loop: CASSSGGLGETQYF. The CDR3 region has the DNA TGCGCCAGCAGCTCGGGGGGTCTCGGGGAGACCCAGTACTTC.

V is TRBV4-1 and J is TRBJ2-2; unclear D gene. Germline CDR1 is MGHRA and CDR2 is YSYEKL. Between the trimmed V and J ends, which lost 5 bases and 4 bases, there was a span of 11 bases. The CDR3 runs to 14 residues. CDR3: CASSLNRFTGELFF. The CDR3 nucleotides read TGCGCCAGCAGCTTAAATCGGTTCACCGGGGAGCTGTTTTTT.